This is a list of T cell receptor beta chains from one sample in a study of blood T cells in healthy people across ages. TCRdb re-analysed the 5' RACE reads in MiXCR, keeping a single row per CDR3 protein. This sample carries roughly 700,000 distinct CDR3 sequences, 45% to 50% of them seen once, and the ten largest clones take under 35%. Sample: blood. These receptors all stem from a woman aged 55-69 years in good health. Both conserved end residues are trimmed from each CDR3. A D gene is named only where the DNA matches it firmly.

D gene	J gene	V gene	CDR3 protein
TRBD1	TRBJ2-2	TRBV27	ASGYRGIGTGELF
-	TRBJ1-2	TRBV12-3/TRBV12-4	ASSLTRGPSNYGHT
-	-	TRBV24-1	ATSDFRAGSYNEQY
TRBD2	TRBJ2-7	TRBV2	ASYRRSLARRNNEQY
-	TRBJ2-2	TRBV25-1	ASSESSRANTGELF
TRBD2	TRBJ2-7	TRBV14	ASSQGGLAGGKYEQY
TRBD1	TRBJ2-7	TRBV4-3	ASSLAMDRISYEQY
-	TRBJ1-1	TRBV29-1	SVLTGVVAF
TRBD1	TRBJ1-5	TRBV6-2/TRBV6-3	ASSKTGTGGRQPQH
TRBD1	TRBJ2-7	TRBV29-1	SGTGDSYEQY
-	TRBJ2-3	TRBV4-3	ASSQVSHSTDTQY
TRBD2	-	TRBV20-1	SARDLLAGGLGKNIQY
TRBD1	TRBJ2-4	TRBV4-2	ASSQEGSGGPNIQY
TRBD1	TRBJ1-2	TRBV4-3	ASSQDAAGGVGYT
TRBD2	-	TRBV20-1	SARDPLAGSNEQY
-	TRBJ2-5	TRBV29-1	SVRRSGRAEETQY
-	TRBJ2-1	TRBV20-1	SAPVKGGYEQF
TRBD1	TRBJ1-1	TRBV28	ASSPFRGQEWGDTEAF
TRBD2	TRBJ2-7	TRBV2	ASRNSGSSHEQY
TRBD2	TRBJ2-1	TRBV9	ASSVVTSGLNEQF
-	TRBJ2-3	TRBV3-1	ASSPMGTDTQY
TRBD2	TRBJ2-3	TRBV7-2	ASSLSEREGDTQY
-	TRBJ2-5	TRBV10-3	AISESGGKETQY
-	TRBJ2-7	TRBV7-2	ASSGRGGNEQY
TRBD2	TRBJ2-7	TRBV7-2	ASSLAGAGSYEQY
-	TRBJ1-2	TRBV7-8	ASSAQGNYGYT
-	TRBJ1-2	TRBV20-1	SARDSKDGYT
TRBD1	TRBJ2-3	TRBV20-1	SASPVPGQSTDTQY
TRBD1	TRBJ1-1	TRBV20-1	SATATGGHTEAF
-	TRBJ2-5	TRBV20-1	SAREVSQGTQY
TRBD1	TRBJ2-7	TRBV5-1	ASSPSTGTYEQY
-	TRBJ1-1	TRBV7-8	ASSPPDGEVTEAF
TRBD2	TRBJ2-1	TRBV7-2	ASSAIAGAYNEQF
-	TRBJ2-7	TRBV20-1	SARQVGTWEQY
-	-	TRBV18	ASSPIPVGTQY
-	TRBJ2-7	TRBV28	ASVGAGKGLVEQY
-	TRBJ1-4	TRBV15	ATSGPWGWGEKLF
-	TRBJ2-5	TRBV20-1	SARDGAGQETQY
-	TRBJ2-3	TRBV6-2/TRBV6-3	ASMGFGLATDTQY
-	TRBJ2-1	TRBV18	ASSPFVGDSTYNEQF
TRBD1	-	TRBV19	ASSGTGAKLGETQY
TRBD1	TRBJ2-7	TRBV6-5	ASSPGTGAHEQY
-	TRBJ1-2	TRBV11-2	ASSPLLGVLYGYT
-	TRBJ1-2	TRBV3-1	ASSQGSGYT
TRBD1	TRBJ1-5	TRBV7-2	ASSTTGDGNQPQH
-	TRBJ2-3	TRBV9	ASSVTRGRDADTQY
-	TRBJ1-6	TRBV7-3	ASSFQPNSPLH
TRBD1	TRBJ2-7	TRBV20-1	SARAPGTGSYEQY
-	TRBJ2-3	TRBV5-5	ASSEWDSTDTQY
TRBD1	TRBJ1-1	TRBV29-1	SVVFWTGGLNTEAF
-	TRBJ2-3	TRBV7-9	ASRSDRFRADTQY
TRBD2	TRBJ2-5	TRBV20-1	SAHKREISETQY
-	-	TRBV3-1	ASSQGWAEQY
-	TRBJ2-1	TRBV28	ASSLAALTYNEQF
-	-	TRBV6-2/TRBV6-3	ASSDTQTYEQY
TRBD2	TRBJ2-3	TRBV7-3	ASSQLAGGTGTQY
-	TRBJ2-2	TRBV3-1	ASSQVGRNTGELF